This T cell receptor beta chain was identified in a study of early T cells in non-severe SARS-CoV-2 infection. Study-wide findings and caveats: Private and CD4 specificities were missed by VDJdb matching, which favored anti-spike CD8 responses.

Unique molecular identifiers were added to individual cDNA molecules. TCRdb used MiXCR to reprocess the 5' RACE reads, holding one entry per CDR3 protein. The sample contains approximately 80,000 distinct CDR3 sequences, about 11% of which appear only once. The ends were cut back, 7 bases at V and 4 bases at J, with 4 bases in the middle. The CDR3 consists of 11 residues. Germline CDR1 is LGHNT and CDR2 is FRNRAP. Ten or more counts support this clonotype. Its antigen remains unknown. The chain uses TRBV12-5 and TRBJ2-2; D not certain. This material consisted of whole blood, taken at baseline. This sequence was found in an adult who was a healthcare worker with PCR-confirmed SARS-CoV-2 infection or an uninfected control (not recorded which). For the CDR3, the DNA is TGTGCTAGTGCGGCCACCGGGGAGCTGTTTTTT. Its translation: CASAATGELFF.